One and the same sample provided the 26 T cell receptor beta chains below, sequenced in a study of T cells in Graves' hyperthyroidism and ophthalmopathy. Researchers took RNA transcripts and amplified the TCR beta CDR3 regions from them. In the first-round RT-PCR of the TCR CDR3, the HTBI primer set was used. One entry per CDR3 protein, called by TCRdb with MiXCR from the multiplex PCR reads. Of 300,000 to 450,000 distinct CDR3 sequences in the sample, approximately 15% were seen once. The sequencing input was blood. The receptor set was obtained from a woman aged 60-70 years with Graves' hyperthyroidism.

On this clonotype: No conserved phenylalanine or tryptophan ends this CDR3, so it is likely a read error. This rearrangement joins TRBV5-1 to TRBJ2-5; D is ambiguous. The V gene's germline CDR1 is SGHRS and CDR2 YFSETQ. The CDR3 is made up of 12 amino acids. V was clipped by 0 bases and J by 5 bases, with 5 bases between them. The CDR3 DNA is TGCGCCAGCAGCTTGGCCGGTGAGACCCAGTACCTC. As protein: CASSLAGETQYL.

This clonotype was seen many times. This chain uses TRBV20-1 with TRBJ2-1; D is perhaps TRBD1 or TRBD2 (9 bases each). V was clipped by 3 bases and J by 7 bases, with 22 bases between them. CDR3 length: 16 residues. The germline V gene encodes CDR1 DFQATT and CDR2 SNEGSKA (reference sequence). The CDR3 DNA is TGCAGTGCTAGGGAGTACAGGGGGCGGGGGGGAAATGAGCAGTTCTTC. This encodes CSAREYRGRGGNEQFF.

This clonotype showed up many times. V and J are TRBV30 and TRBJ1-1, with D perhaps TRBD1 (5 bases). The CDR3 runs 13 residues. Germline V lookup: CDR1 GTSNPN, CDR2 SVGIG (reference sequence). The ends were cut back, 3 bases at V and 3 bases at J, with 11 bases in the middle. The CDR3 protein is CAWSRVGDTEAFF. CDR3 bases: TGTGCCTGGAGCAGGGTGGGGGACACTGAAGCTTTCTTT.

The chain is built from TRBV24-1 and TRBJ2-7, with 12 bases identical to TRBD2. Germline CDR1 and CDR2: KGHDR and SFDVKD. The V segment lost 4 bases and the J segment 5 bases; nucleotides outside the gene matches: 11. The CDR3 is made up of 17 amino acids. CDR3 sequence reads: CATSDLGLAGGMNEQYF. For the CDR3, the DNA is TGTGCCACCAGTGACCTGGGGCTAGCGGGAGGGATGAACGAGCAGTACTTC.

This clonotype was seen more than once but under ten times. The rearrangement uses TRBV24-1 and TRBJ2-6; D gene uncertain. This CDR3 region has 15 residues. CDR1 is KGHDR and CDR2 is SFDVKD in the germline V gene. V was shortened by 3 bases and J by 3 bases, with 8 bases between the two germline ends. DNA of the CDR3: TGTGCCACCAGTGATAGCTGGCTTGGGGCCAACGTCCTGACTTTC. It translates to CATSDSWLGANVLTF.

This clonotype was seen more than once but under ten times. V gene TRBV3-1 combines with J gene TRBJ2-7; 7 bases line up with TRBD1. The ends lost 0 bases at V and 2 bases at J; junction bases unmatched: 1. The CDR3 has 14 amino acids. Germline V gene data show CDR1 as LGHDT and CDR2 as YNNKEL (reference sequence). The CDR3 sequence: CASSQETGAYEQYF. The CDR3 DNA is TGTGCCAGCAGCCAAGAAACAGGGGCCTACGAGCAGTACTTC.

The chain couples TRBV2 to TRBJ1-1; weak D call: TRBD1 (5 bases). Between the trimmed V and J ends, which lost 4 bases and 3 bases, there was a span of 9 bases. Germline V gene data show CDR1 as SNHLY and CDR2 as FYNNEI. This CDR3 contains 13 residues. The CDR3 loop is CASSGWGDTEAFF. DNA of the CDR3: TGTGCCAGCAGTGGGTGGGGCGACACTGAAGCTTTCTTT.

This chain uses TRBV12-3 or TRBV12-4 with TRBJ2-1; a possible D gene is TRBD1 (6 bases). This CDR3 is 15 amino acids long. Trimming took 7 bases from V and 2 from J, leaving 15 bases between them. This CDR3 is CASNPTGPTYNEQFF. The CDR3 nucleotides are TGTGCCAGCAATCCGACAGGACCTACCTACAATGAGCAGTTCTTC.

The chain has TRBV7-3 and TRBJ2-7, with D perhaps matching TRBD1 or TRBD2 (5 bases each). V lost 5 bases to trimming and J lost 6 bases, with 11 bases between them. In germline, CDR1 is SGHTA, CDR2 FQGTGA. The CDR3 sequence is 12 residues long. The CDR3 protein is CASSAFGGEQYF. The CDR3 DNA reads TGTGCCAGCAGCGCTTTTGGGGGCGAGCAGTACTTC.

This clonotype showed up just a few times. The V call is TRBV10-3, the J call TRBJ1-2; D unresolved. This CDR3 comprises 13 residues. Deletions cut 0 bases from V and 8 bases from J, with 10 bases between. Germline V gene data show CDR1 as ENHRY and CDR2 as SYGVKD. Written as DNA, the CDR3 is TGTGCCATCAGTGAGTCTGGTCTAGGGGGCTACACCTTC. Its protein is CAISESGLGGYTF.

This clonotype was seen a handful of times. Given a much more abundant clone one base away, this may be a read error. The V call is TRBV7-8, the J call TRBJ2-1, with a tentative D call TRBD2 (5 bases). The CDR3 sequence is 14 residues long. Germline V gives CDR1 SGHVS, CDR2 FQNEAQ. V was trimmed by 3 bases and J by 11 bases, leaving 17 bases between them. CDR3 in DNA: TGTGCCAGCAGCTTGGACTCCCAGTTGGGTAAGCAGTTCTTC. This gives the protein CASSLDSQLGKQFF.

The chain carries TRBV3-1 and TRBJ1-2; D unresolved. V was shortened by 1 base and J by 8 bases, with 14 bases between the two germline ends. The germline CDR1 and CDR2 sequences are LGHDT and YNNKEL (reference sequence). The CDR3 is 14 amino acids. The CDR3 sequence: CASSQATGGEGYTF. As DNA, the CDR3 is TGTGCCAGCAGCCAAGCCACGGGTGGGGAAGGCTACACCTTC.

This clonotype has a count of ten or more. The chain employs TRBV20-1 and TRBJ2-1; maybe TRBD2 (6 bases). Germline values: CDR1 DFQATT, CDR2 SNEGSKA (reference sequence). The CDR3 consists of 14 residues. The V end was cut by 3 bases, the J end by 4 bases, with 13 bases between. The CDR3 here is CSASRPGLYNEQFF. Here the CDR3 DNA reads TGCAGTGCTAGTCGCCCGGGACTTTACAATGAGCAGTTCTTC.

This clonotype was counted at least ten times. The chain combines TRBV20-1 with TRBJ1-1; 8 bases agree with TRBD1. The CDR3 has 13 amino acids. V lost 3 bases and J lost 6; bases outside the gene matches: 6. CDR1 and CDR2 (germline): DFQATT, SNEGSKA (reference sequence). The CDR3 reads CSARYRGGPEAFF. The CDR3 nucleotides are TGCAGTGCTAGGTACAGGGGGGGACCTGAAGCTTTCTTT.

This clonotype was seen only a few times. J is TRBJ2-1 and V is TRBV29-1; no reliable D call. V lost 5 bases and J 4 bases, leaving 9 bases between the germline ends. CDR3 length: 12 amino acids. The germline gives CDR1 SQVTM, CDR2 ANQGSEA. The CDR3 protein is CSVLLRYNEQFF. In nucleotides, the CDR3 is TGCAGCGTTCTCCTCAGGTACAATGAGCAGTTCTTC.

There are a few counts of this clonotype. The chain joins TRBV6-1 to TRBJ2-1; perhaps D is TRBD1 or TRBD2 (6 bases each). From germline, CDR1 is MNHNS and CDR2 SASEGT. The CDR3 is made up of 13 amino acids. V shed 6 bases and J shed 8 bases, with 14 bases lying between them. The CDR3 bases are TGTGCCAGCAGCCAGGAGGGGGGCCATGAGCAGTTCTTC. This translates into CASSQEGGHEQFF.

This clonotype occurred many times. The chain joins TRBV6-1 to TRBJ2-1, with TRBD2 identical over 14 bases. CDR1 MNHNS and CDR2 SASEGT come from the germline V gene. J gave up 5 bases and V 11 bases, and 8 bases lay outside the gene matches. This CDR3 has 15 residues. The CDR3 coding sequence is TGTGCCGCCCGACCGGGACTAGCGGGAGACAATGAGCAGTTCTTC. This sequence encodes CAARPGLAGDNEQFF.

This clonotype was seen ten or more times. The chain recombines TRBV27 with TRBJ2-4; 7 nucleotides align to TRBD1. This CDR3 is 15 amino acids long. V dropped 4 bases and J dropped 1; count of bases not matched to a gene: 4. Germline CDR1 and CDR2: MNHEY and SMNVEV (reference sequence). CDR3 amino acids: CASSSLTGAKNIQYF. CDR3 bases: TGTGCCAGCAGTTCCCTGACAGGGGCCAAAAACATTCAGTACTTC.

This clonotype has at least ten counts. The J gene is TRBJ2-1, the V gene TRBV24-1; D may be TRBD1 or TRBD2 (5 bases each). Deletions cut 5 bases from V and 11 bases from J, with 15 bases between. The CDR3 spans 13 residues. Germline values: CDR1 KGHDR, CDR2 SFDVKD. DNA of the CDR3: TGTGCCACCAGTGCTCCACGAGGGGCCAAGCAGTTCTTC. Translation: CATSAPRGAKQFF.

This clonotype has a handful of counts. The rearrangement links TRBV18 to TRBJ2-2; D unclear. The CDR3 has 14 residues. Per the germline V gene, CDR1 is KGHSH and CDR2 is LQKENI. The V and J ends lost 0 bases and 7 bases respectively, with 9 bases between them. The CDR3 loop reads CASSPPSLGGELFF. The CDR3 nucleotides read TGTGCCAGCTCACCACCTTCCTTAGGCGGGGAGCTGTTTTTT.

As for this clonotype: This could be a read error, since a much larger clone is one nucleotide away. The chain links TRBV6-1 to TRBJ2-7, with D perhaps TRBD2 (5 bases). In germline, CDR1 is MNHNS, CDR2 SASEGT. The CDR3 has 13 residues. The CDR3 sequence: CASTGSGSCEQYF. The CDR3 coding sequence is TGTGCCAGCACGGGATCCGGTTCCTGCGAGCAGTACTTC.

This clonotype was counted at least ten times. CDR3 DNA: TGTGCCAGCAGTGTTAGCGCTTACCGAAGCTCTGGGGCCAACGTCCTGACTTTC. It yields the protein CASSVSAYRSSGANVLTF. This chain connects TRBV25-1 to TRBJ2-6, with D perhaps matching TRBD2 (5 bases). Germline CDR1 MGHDK, CDR2 SYGVNS. V was pared by 4 bases and J by 0 bases, with 16 bases between. This CDR3 is 18 amino acids long.

This clonotype was found many times. The genes are TRBV3-1 and TRBJ2-7; maybe TRBD2 (5 bases). The CDR3 totals 15 residues. The V and J ends lost 1 base and 1 base respectively, with 11 bases between them. CDR1 is LGHDT and CDR2 is YNNKEL in the germline V gene (reference sequence). CDR3 residues: CASSQGGAASYEQYF. For the CDR3, the DNA is TGTGCCAGCAGCCAAGGAGGAGCGGCGTCCTACGAGCAGTACTTC.

In its sample, this clonotype was seen many times. V usage is TRBV5-1 and J usage is TRBJ1-5; D remains unclear. This CDR3 spans 13 amino acids. V was pared by 0 bases and J by 4 bases, with 5 bases between. Looked up from germline, CDR1 is SGHRS and CDR2 is YFSETQ. CDR3 in DNA: TGCGCCAGCAGCTTGGCCCAAAATCAGCCCCAGCATTTT. It translates to CASSLAQNQPQHF.

With respect to this clonotype: A much larger clone differs by one base, so this may be a read error. The chain's CDR3 is CASRWTSAQETQYF. In DNA, the CDR3 is TGTGCCAGCAGGTGGACTAGCGCCCAAGAGACCCAGTACTTC. This rearrangement joins TRBV2 to TRBJ2-5, with 9 bases lining up with TRBD2. Per germline, CDR1 SNHLY and CDR2 FYNNEI. The CDR3 runs to 14 residues. The V gene end was trimmed by 6 bases and the J gene end by 1 base; junction bases not matched to a gene: 3.

The chain combines TRBV12-3 or TRBV12-4 with TRBJ1-3; no definite D call. The germline V and J ends were trimmed by 6 bases and 0 bases, with 12 bases remaining between them. There are 15 residues in the CDR3. CDR3 residues: CASSLRPYSGNTIYF. The CDR3 bases are TGTGCCAGCAGCCTCAGGCCCTACTCTGGAAACACCATATATTTT.